The 27 T cell receptor beta chains presented below share a single source sample, sequenced in a study of beta chain features in type 1 diabetes. These receptors have no known antigen. Of the isolated RNA, all was reverse transcribed, and so the sequenced material was expressed TCRB transcripts. Repertoires were generated with immunoSEQ multiplex PCR, while TCRdb's copy carries only in-frame clones and drops some. The sample records some 63,000 clones, about 50% being singletons. Findings of the study overall: Across all four CD4+ subsets, people with type 1 diabetes showed modestly shorter TCRB CDR3s.

The source material was central memory CD4+ T cells from blood. Every receptor here comes from a man younger than 40 with type 1 diabetes.

The gene calls are TRBV7-9 and TRBJ1-1; D perhaps matches TRBD1 (5 bases). The CDR3 loop spans 13 amino acids. Looked up from germline, CDR1 is SEHNR and CDR2 is FQNEAQ (reference sequence). The ends were cut back, 5 bases at V and 0 bases at J, with 7 bases in the middle. CDR3: CASSPTVNTEAFF. The DNA for the CDR3 is TGTGCCAGCAGCCCGACAGTGAACACTGAAGCTTTCTTT.

This rearrangement joins TRBV7-2 to TRBJ2-3; D is perhaps TRBD1 (6 bases). The V end was cut by 5 bases, the J end by 2 bases, with 11 bases between. Germline assignment: CDR1 SGHTA and CDR2 FQGNSA. The length of the CDR3 is 14 residues. CDR3 coding DNA: TGTGCCAGCAGCATCGGACAGATCACAGATACGCAGTATTTT. As protein: CASSIGQITDTQYF.

This clone was seen a few times. This chain joins TRBV10-1 and TRBJ2-7, with 9 bases fitting TRBD1. CDR3 length: 15 residues. V lost 4 bases to trimming and J lost 4 bases; unmatched junction nucleotides: 8. Germline CDR1 is WNHNN and CDR2 is SYGVQD (reference sequence). CDR3 protein: CASSANRGQGYEQYF. In DNA, the CDR3 is TGCGCCAGCAGTGCCAATCGTGGACAGGGGTACGAGCAGTACTTC.

The chain joins TRBV5-1 to TRBJ2-3; 8 bases line up with TRBD2. The CDR3 contains 19 residues. After removal of 4 bases from V and 0 bases from J, the junction contained 16 bases not matched to a gene. The germline V gene encodes CDR1 SGHRS and CDR2 YFSETQ. In DNA, the CDR3 is TGCGCCAGCAGCCCACCAGGGGCACTAGCGGTTACCAGCACAGATACGCAGTATTTT. The encoded protein is CASSPPGALAVTSTDTQYF.

This sequence joins TRBV7-9 and TRBJ1-2; D perhaps matches TRBD1 (5 bases). Per germline, CDR1 SEHNR and CDR2 FQNEAQ (reference sequence). The CDR3 spans 12 residues. V lost 3 bases, J lost 8 bases, and 10 bases lay in between. The CDR3 here is CASSFRASGYTF. CDR3 nucleotide sequence: TGTGCCAGCAGCTTCAGGGCATCCGGCTACACCTTC.

This clone was recorded a few times. V is TRBV10-3 and J is TRBJ2-5; TRBD2 matches at 7 bases. Germline V lookup: CDR1 ENHRY, CDR2 SYGVKD. The CDR3 runs 15 residues. With V trimmed by 6 bases and J by 4 bases, 11 bases remained unmatched. CDR3 DNA sequence: TGTGCCATCAGCAATTGGAAAGGGAGGGGAGAGACCCAGTACTTC. Translating gives CAISNWKGRGETQYF.

The V and J genes are TRBV7-6 and TRBJ2-3; 8 bases align to TRBD2. In germline, CDR1 is SGHVS, CDR2 FNYEAQ. CDR3 length: 16 residues. Trimming at V came to 5 bases and at J to 0 bases, leaving 7 bases not matched to a gene. CDR3: CASSRGLAGSTDTQYF. In DNA form, the CDR3 reads TGTGCCAGCAGCCGCGGACTAGCTGGTAGCACAGATACGCAGTATTTT.

The rearrangement uses TRBV7-9 and TRBJ2-3, with 10 bases fitting TRBD1. The germline V gene encodes CDR1 SEHNR and CDR2 FQNEAQ (reference sequence). The V and J ends lost 5 bases and 2 bases, in that order; junction bases with no gene match: 7. This CDR3 comprises 16 residues. The CDR3 region has the DNA TGTGCCAGCAGCCTCTCGGGACAGGGGTACACAGATACGCAGTATTTT. Translation: CASSLSGQGYTDTQYF.

This chain links TRBV5-1 with TRBJ2-1, with TRBD2 as a possible D gene (6 bases). CDR1 is SGHRS, CDR2 YFSETQ, per germline. Trimming left V 7 bases short and J 0 bases short, with 14 bases between. The CDR3 runs to 15 residues. CDR3 loop: CASWVEGSSYNEQFF. The CDR3 DNA reads as TGCGCCAGCTGGGTGGAGGGGAGCTCCTACAATGAGCAGTTCTTC.

The chain combines TRBV6-6 with TRBJ1-2; D is perhaps TRBD1 (5 bases). Germline lookup yields CDR1 MNHNY and CDR2 SVGAGI (reference sequence). The CDR3 consists of 12 residues. Trimming removed 10 bases from V and 8 bases from J, with 17 bases in between. CDR3 in DNA: TGTGCCACGATCCGGGGAGGGGAAGGCTACACCTTC. Translation: CATIRGGEGYTF.

This chain links TRBV4-2 with TRBJ2-1; 10 bases match TRBD2. V lost 5 bases to trimming and J lost 10 bases; unmatched junction nucleotides: 14. The germline CDR1 and CDR2 sequences are LGHNA and YNFKEQ. The CDR3 has 16 amino acids. The CDR3 coding sequence is TGTGCCAGCAGCTCGAAAAGGACTAGCGGTGGGTTGGAGCAGTTCTTC. Translating it yields CASSSKRTSGGLEQFF.

In DNA form, the CDR3 reads TGCGCCAGTATTGCTAGCGGGAGGTACACCGGGGAGCTGTTTTTT. It codes for CASIASGRYTGELFF. The chain recombines TRBV10-2 with TRBJ2-2; 11 nucleotides match TRBD2. Germline V lookup: CDR1 WSHSY, CDR2 SAAADI. V lost 9 bases to trimming and J lost 3 bases; unmatched junction nucleotides: 6. The CDR3 is 15 residues long.

This clone was detected only a few times. This chain links TRBV6-4 with TRBJ1-5, with 9 bases aligning to TRBD1. This CDR3 region has 15 residues. J lost 7 bases, V lost 2 bases, and 6 bases had no gene match. Germline lookup yields CDR1 MRHNA and CDR2 SNTAGT. The CDR3 sequence: CASSDIRDREQPQHF. CDR3 nucleotide sequence: TGTGCCAGCAGTGACATTCGGGACAGGGAGCAGCCCCAGCATTTT.

This clone showed up just a few times. The J gene is TRBJ1-2, the V gene TRBV2; 7 bases match TRBD1. Germline CDR1 is SNHLY and CDR2 is FYNNEI. Germline trimming cut 10 bases from V and 1 base from J; bases unmatched to any gene: 6. The CDR3 sequence is 13 residues long. CDR3 in amino acids: CATSRDSNYGYTF. DNA for the CDR3: TGTGCCACCTCTAGGGACAGTAACTATGGCTACACCTTC.

Concerning this clone itself: Other DNA sequences in this specimen translate into the identical CDR3. V usage is TRBV19 and J usage is TRBJ1-2; D may be TRBD1 (6 bases). V lost 5 bases and J 3 bases, leaving 10 bases between the germline ends. The CDR3 consists of 13 residues. CDR1 LNHDA and CDR2 SQIVND come from the germline V gene (reference sequence). In nucleotides, the CDR3 is TGTGCCAGTAGTCCACAGGGCGACTATGGCTACACCTTC. This encodes CASSPQGDYGYTF. The whole variable domain, filled in from reference TRBV19 and TRBJ1-2, reads DGGITQSPKYLFRKEGQNVTLSCEQNLNHDAMYWYRQDPGQGLRLIYYSQIVNDFQKGDIAEGYSVSREKKESFPLTVTSAQKNPTAFYLCASSPQGDYGYTFGSGTRLTVV.

The rearrangement joins TRBV11-2 to TRBJ1-4, with D perhaps TRBD1 (5 bases). The CDR3 extends over 14 amino acids. Trimming shortened V by 5 bases and J by 0 bases, and 7 bases separated the two germline ends. The germline gives CDR1 SGHAT, CDR2 FQNNGV. CDR3 in DNA: TGTGCCAGCAGCCCAGGGACAACTAATGAAAAACTGTTTTTT. Residues: CASSPGTTNEKLFF.

This clone was detected once. The chain combines TRBV11-2 with TRBJ1-2; TRBD1 matches 9 bases. Germline V gene sequence: CDR1 SGHAT, CDR2 FQNNGV. The trim removed 5 bases at V and 4 bases at J, leaving 5 bases unmatched. CDR3 length equals 14 residues. The CDR3 sequence is CASSPGTGRYGYTF. In nucleotides, the CDR3 is TGTGCCAGCAGCCCCGGGACAGGGCGCTATGGCTACACCTTC.

V and J are TRBV28 and TRBJ1-6, with D perhaps matching TRBD1 (5 bases). Trimming shortened V by 2 bases and J by 5 bases, and 7 bases separated the two germline ends. This CDR3 is 14 amino acids long. Per the germline V gene, CDR1 is MDHEN and CDR2 is SYDVKM. This chain's CDR3 is CASSLDSNNSPLHF. The CDR3 coding sequence is TGTGCCAGCAGTTTAGACAGCAATAATTCACCCCTCCACTTT.

The chain employs TRBV6-5 and TRBJ1-3; D is undetermined. This CDR3 is 16 amino acids long. The germline gives CDR1 MNHEY, CDR2 SVGAGI. V lost 0 bases and J 0 bases, leaving 9 bases between the germline ends. The CDR3 loop is CASSYSVRVSGNTIYF. As DNA, the CDR3 is TGTGCCAGCAGTTACTCGGTCCGGGTCTCTGGAAACACCATATATTTT.

The chain uses TRBV2 and TRBJ2-5, with D uncertain. V shed 3 bases and J shed 6 bases, with 11 bases lying between them. The germline V gene has CDR1 SNHLY and CDR2 FYNNEI. The CDR3 is 13 amino acids. The CDR3 DNA sequence: TGTGCCAGCAGTGACGGCGCTAGTAAGACCCAGTACTTC. Translating it yields CASSDGASKTQYF.

This clone was picked up a small number of times. The chain uses TRBV7-9 and TRBJ1-2; D is uncertain. V was shortened by 1 base and J by 5 bases, with 8 bases between the two germline ends. Germline V lookup: CDR1 SEHNR, CDR2 FQNEAQ (reference sequence). The CDR3 is 13 amino acids. The CDR3 nucleotides are TGTGCCAGCAGCTTAGTGGAGGGTTATGGCTACACCTTC. Protein: CASSLVEGYGYTF.

This rearrangement joins TRBV2 to TRBJ1-2; D not resolved. Deletions cut 5 bases from V and 0 bases from J, with 10 bases between. Germline V gene data show CDR1 as SNHLY and CDR2 as FYNNEI. The CDR3 covers 14 residues. CDR3 region: CASSQDGANYGYTF. The CDR3 bases are TGTGCCAGCAGTCAGGACGGGGCTAACTATGGCTACACCTTC.

This clone has a single count. The DNA of the CDR3 is TGTGCCAGCAGCCGGTGGGGGGGGCCAGGAAGCTCCTACAATGAGCAGTTCTTC. Residues: CASSRWGGPGSSYNEQFF. V and J are TRBV5-6 and TRBJ2-1, with D possibly being TRBD2 (7 bases). V gave up 4 bases and J gave up 0 bases, with 20 bases separating them. The CDR3 loop spans 18 amino acids. Germline loops: CDR1 SGHDT, CDR2 YYEEEE.

The chain links TRBV21-1 to TRBJ1-1; TRBD1, the table's D call, lacks a check against the DNA. TRBV21-1 has pseudogene status. The CDR3 sequence is 20 residues long. The CDR3 DNA sequence: TGTGCCAGCACCCCCGCCCGGACAAGGCCAAAGTACGACCAGAACACTGAAGCTTTCTTT. Translation gives CASTPARTRPKYDQNTEAFF.

This clone showed up just a few times. This sequence joins TRBV2 and TRBJ2-7, with 7 nucleotides matching TRBD2. This CDR3 contains 12 residues. The J segment lost 5 bases and the V segment lost 7 bases, leaving 5 bases of the junction unmatched. The germline CDR1 and CDR2 sequences are SNHLY and FYNNEI. CDR3 region: CASTGLVNEQYF. The CDR3 DNA follows: TGTGCCAGCACCGGACTAGTAAACGAGCAGTACTTC.

The chain couples TRBV27 to TRBJ2-2; weak D call: TRBD2 (6 bases). CDR1 MNHEY and CDR2 SMNVEV come from the germline V gene (reference sequence). The length of the CDR3 is 15 residues. V was shortened by 6 bases and J by 3 bases, with 14 bases between the two germline ends. The CDR3 DNA follows: TGTGCCAGCAGCCAAAGGAGGGCCCACACCGGGGAGCTGTTTTTT. It encodes CASSQRRAHTGELFF.

V and J are TRBV19 and TRBJ1-1; TRBD1 agrees at 8 bases. After removal of 7 bases from V and 0 bases from J, the junction contained 4 bases not matched to a gene. Germline-derived CDR1 and CDR2 are LNHDA and SQIVND (reference sequence). The CDR3 runs to 14 residues. CDR3 protein: CASTRGQVNTEAFF. Here the CDR3 DNA reads TGTGCCAGTACCAGGGGACAGGTGAACACTGAAGCTTTCTTT.